Listed here are 29 T cell receptor beta chains from one sample, sequenced in a study of blood T cell repertoires in COVID-19. Assay used: immunoSEQ multiplex PCR; TCRdb lists only in-frame clones, some missing. The table includes more than 45,000 clones, roughly 82% detected once. The sample comprised peripheral blood. These receptor sequences come from a woman aged 55-75 years with acute or convalescent COVID-19.

The chain is built from TRBV7-2 and TRBJ1-1; no definite D call. The CDR3 extends over 15 amino acids. V was shortened by 4 bases and J by 4 bases, with 16 bases between the two germline ends. The germline CDR1 and CDR2 sequences are SGHTA and FQGNSA. CDR3 in amino acids: CASSSRSGGGTEAFF. In DNA, the CDR3 is TGTGCCAGCAGCTCAAGATCAGGCGGAGGCACTGAAGCTTTCTTT.

This chain connects TRBV29-1 to TRBJ1-2, with 8 bases matching TRBD1. V dropped 1 base and J dropped 4; count of bases not matched to a gene: 5. Germline CDR1 and CDR2: SQVTM and ANQGSEA. This CDR3 contains 14 residues. This chain's CDR3 is CSVEGGDRGYGYTF. The CDR3 DNA reads as TGCAGCGTTGAAGGGGGCGACAGGGGCTATGGCTACACCTTC.

The chain carries TRBV24-1 and TRBJ2-7; 8 nucleotides align to TRBD1. The ends lost 4 bases at V and 2 bases at J; junction bases unmatched: 6. Germline assignment: CDR1 KGHDR and CDR2 SFDVKD. This CDR3 has 15 amino acids. In nucleotides, the CDR3 is TGTGCCACCAGTGACCGGACAGGGCCCGCCTACGAGCAGTACTTC. Residues: CATSDRTGPAYEQYF.

This clone was counted between two and nine times. The V gene is TRBV11-1, the J gene TRBJ2-3; tentative D call: TRBD1 (6 bases). The V end was cut by 7 bases, the J end by 6 bases, with 11 bases between. The CDR3 is made up of 12 amino acids. CDR1 and CDR2 (germline): SGHAT, FQDESV (reference sequence). CDR3 sequence: CASTQGLDTQYF. The CDR3 coding sequence is TGTGCCAGCACCCAGGGGTTGGATACGCAGTATTTT.

This rearrangement joins TRBV5-1 to TRBJ1-3; D ambiguous. V lost 0 bases and J 0 bases, leaving 10 bases between the germline ends. Per the germline V gene, CDR1 is SGHRS and CDR2 is YFSETQ. This CDR3 has 16 residues. Written as DNA, the CDR3 is TGCGCCAGCAGCTTGGACGCGGGGTTCTCTGGAAACACCATATATTTT. This codes for CASSLDAGFSGNTIYF.

This chain connects TRBV5-1 to TRBJ1-4; D is possibly TRBD1 (6 bases). The CDR3 extends over 14 amino acids. Per the germline V gene, CDR1 is SGHRS and CDR2 is YFSETQ. V lost 2 bases and J lost 8, with 13 bases in between. The CDR3, as DNA: TGCGCCAGCAGCTTTAAACAGGGAGTAGAAAAACTGTTTTTT. Protein sequence: CASSFKQGVEKLFF.

The chain is built from TRBV11-2 and TRBJ2-7; possibly TRBD1 for D (5 bases). Germline CDR1 SGHAT, CDR2 FQNNGV. The CDR3 extends over 14 amino acids. The V gene lost 6 bases and the J gene lost 3 bases, with 15 bases spanning the gap. The CDR3 coding sequence is TGTGCCAGCAGAATTGTAGGGGATAGCTACGAGCAGTACTTC. Amino acids: CASRIVGDSYEQYF.

V usage is TRBV6-5 and J usage is TRBJ1-2, with D tentatively TRBD1 (6 bases). The CDR3 extends over 15 amino acids. The germline V and J ends were trimmed by 6 bases and 3 bases, with 17 bases remaining between them. From germline, CDR1 is MNHEY and CDR2 SVGAGI. The CDR3 spells CASSLQGAEYYGYTF. The DNA for the CDR3 is TGTGCCAGCAGCTTACAGGGCGCGGAATACTATGGCTACACCTTC.

The J gene is TRBJ2-5, the V gene TRBV6-5; tentatively, D is TRBD2 (6 bases). From germline, CDR1 is MNHEY and CDR2 SVGAGI. V was pared by 2 bases and J by 4 bases, with 8 bases between. The CDR3 extends over 13 amino acids. The CDR3 DNA sequence: TGTGCCAGCAGTTACGTCGGGGGAGAGACCCAGTACTTC. It specifies CASSYVGGETQYF.

This chain connects TRBV7-9 to TRBJ2-1; 8 bases align to TRBD2. V shed 4 bases and J 3 bases; nucleotides not matched to a gene: 2. The CDR3 totals 14 residues. In germline, CDR1 is SEHNR, CDR2 FQNEAQ (reference sequence). The CDR3 is CASSYGTSYNEQFF. CDR3 in DNA: TGTGCCAGCAGCTACGGGACTAGCTACAATGAGCAGTTCTTC.

The chain combines TRBV27 with TRBJ1-2; D ambiguous. CDR1 and CDR2 from the germline V gene are MNHEY and SMNVEV (reference sequence). Deletions cut 0 bases from V and 6 bases from J, with 14 bases between. The CDR3 has 15 amino acids. CDR3 nucleotide sequence: TGTGCCAGCAGTTTATCGGGCCCAGATTTTCATGGCTACACCTTC. This sequence encodes CASSLSGPDFHGYTF.

This clone has ten or more counts. The chain links TRBV7-2 to TRBJ1-4; a weak D match, TRBD1 (5 bases). The V and J ends lost 5 bases and 3 bases respectively, with 13 bases between them. Germline-derived CDR1 and CDR2 are SGHTA and FQGNSA. This CDR3 is 15 amino acids long. The CDR3 loop is CASSPDLGPNEKLFF. The CDR3, as DNA: TGTGCCAGCAGCCCGGACCTGGGGCCTAATGAAAAACTGTTTTTT.

This clone was seen many times. This sequence joins TRBV7-9 and TRBJ2-7, with D possibly matching TRBD2 (5 bases). Trimming took 5 bases from V and 5 from J, leaving 16 bases between them. The CDR3 totals 14 residues. CDR1 is SEHNR and CDR2 is FQNEAQ in the germline V gene (reference sequence). The CDR3 protein is CASSEGLESNEQYF. In DNA, the CDR3 is TGTGCCAGCAGCGAGGGCCTAGAAAGCAACGAGCAGTACTTC.

This chain uses TRBV7-6 with TRBJ2-3; D ambiguous. The V gene lost 1 base and the J gene lost 4 bases, with 6 bases spanning the gap. The CDR3 covers 13 residues. CDR1 and CDR2 (germline): SGHVS, FNYEAQ. In nucleotides, the CDR3 is TGTGCCAGCAGCTTAGGGGCTCCAGATACGCAGTATTTT. This encodes CASSLGAPDTQYF.

The CDR3 sequence is CARKRLAGGTDTQYF. The CDR3 DNA reads TGTGCCAGGAAAAGACTAGCGGGCGGCACAGATACGCAGTATTTT. The gene calls are TRBV2 and TRBJ2-3; 10 positions agree with TRBD2. CDR3 length: 15 residues. V lost 9 bases and J lost 1; bases outside the gene matches: 7. Germline V gene sequence: CDR1 SNHLY, CDR2 FYNNEI.

This clone has just one count. CDR3 in DNA: TGTGCCAGCTCACAAAGGATGCAGGGGTACACAGATACGCAGTATTTT. Its protein is CASSQRMQGYTDTQYF. The chain combines TRBV18 with TRBJ2-3; D possibly corresponds to TRBD1 (6 bases). The CDR3 length is 16 residues. V was cut by 4 bases and J by 2 bases, with 16 bases left in between. In germline, CDR1 is KGHSH, CDR2 LQKENI.

The gene calls are TRBV29-1 and TRBJ1-4; D is perhaps TRBD1 (5 bases). The germline V and J ends were trimmed by 7 bases and 3 bases, with 12 bases remaining between them. The germline V gene encodes CDR1 SQVTM and CDR2 ANQGSEA. CDR3 length equals 13 residues. The CDR3 is CSAAGRANEKLFF. CDR3 bases: TGCAGCGCCGCAGGGCGAGCTAATGAAAAACTGTTTTTT.

This clone was seen only a few times. One junction end disagrees with the germline gene, perhaps due to a read error. The genes are TRBV29-1 and TRBJ1-1; D is possibly TRBD1 (6 bases). CDR3 size: 13 residues. Germline loops: CDR1 SQVTM, CDR2 ANQGSEA. CDR3 bases: TGCAGCGGTGAACAGGGAATGAACACTGAAGCTTTCTTT. This sequence encodes CSGEQGMNTEAFF.

The V and J genes are TRBV7-8 and TRBJ2-7, with 9 bases aligning to TRBD2. The germline V gene encodes CDR1 SGHVS and CDR2 FQNEAQ. There are 16 residues in the CDR3. The V and J ends lost 5 bases and 0 bases, in that order; junction bases with no gene match: 8. The CDR3 DNA follows: TGTGCCAGCAGCGGGTCCGAGCGGGGGGTCTCCTACGAGCAGTACTTC. Translation gives CASSGSERGVSYEQYF.

The chain is built from TRBV6-5 and TRBJ2-2, with 7 bases aligning to TRBD2. Trimming took 2 bases from V and 1 from J; bases not matched to a gene: 4. The CDR3 runs to 16 residues. Germline assignment: CDR1 MNHEY and CDR2 SVGAGI. Here the CDR3 DNA reads TGTGCCAGCAGTTACGAGACGGGGGGGAACACCGGGGAGCTGTTTTTT. It yields the protein CASSYETGGNTGELFF.

This clone appeared once. The rearrangement joins TRBV5-5 to TRBJ1-1, with TRBD1 matching over 9 bases. The V gene's germline CDR1 is SGHKS and CDR2 YYEKEE (reference sequence). This CDR3 has 15 amino acids. Trimming removed 0 bases from V and 4 bases from J; junction bases left unmatched: 4. The CDR3 DNA reads as TGTGCCAGCAGCTTGGCACAGGGGGCGGGCACTGAAGCTTTCTTT. Protein product: CASSLAQGAGTEAFF. Complete variable domain (other parts from reference TRBV5-5 and TRBJ1-1): DAGVTQSPTHLIKTRGQQVTLRCSPISGHKSVSWYQQVLGQGPQFIFQYYEKEERGRGNFPDRFSARQFPNYSSELNVNALLLGDSALYLCASSLAQGAGTEAFFGQGTRLTVV.

J is TRBJ1-3 and V is TRBV4-3; D uncertain. The V and J ends lost 1 base and 4 bases respectively, with 8 bases between them. Germline assignment: CDR1 LGHNA and CDR2 YSLEER. This CDR3 comprises 14 residues. The CDR3: CASSQGGTGNTIYF. The CDR3 DNA follows: TGCGCCAGCAGCCAAGGAGGAACGGGAAACACCATATATTTT.

The chain has TRBV12-5 and TRBJ1-3, with D perhaps TRBD1 (6 bases). V dropped 6 bases and J dropped 4 bases, with 13 bases sitting between them. Germline assignment: CDR1 LGHNT and CDR2 FRNRAP. The CDR3 is made up of 14 amino acids. DNA of the CDR3: TGTGCTAGTGGCACGAGGACAGCAGGAAACACCATATATTTT. Its protein is CASGTRTAGNTIYF.

The chain employs TRBV14 and TRBJ1-2; no clear D. Between the trimmed V and J ends, which lost 3 bases and 14 bases, there was a span of 13 bases. Germline CDR1 is SGHDN and CDR2 is FVKESK. The CDR3 totals 11 residues. CDR3 bases: TGTGCCAGCAGCCACGCGGGCAGCCTAACCTTC. Translation: CASSHAGSLTF.

This chain uses TRBV19 with TRBJ1-4, with 10 bases lining up with TRBD1. CDR1 and CDR2 from the germline V gene are LNHDA and SQIVND (reference sequence). This CDR3 has 17 residues. The V segment lost 1 base and the J segment 5 bases; nucleotides outside the gene matches: 7. The CDR3, as DNA: TGTGCCAGTAGTATAGGGGGGACAGGGGACCTGAATGAAAAACTGTTTTTT. It encodes CASSIGGTGDLNEKLFF.

The rearrangement links TRBV18 to TRBJ2-3, with TRBD1 identical over 9 bases. The CDR3 contains 16 residues. The germline gives CDR1 KGHSH, CDR2 LQKENI. V lost 5 bases and J lost 3; bases outside the gene matches: 9. The CDR3, as DNA: TGTGCCAGCTCATCGGCGGGACAGGGTTATACAGATACGCAGTATTTT. Protein sequence: CASSSAGQGYTDTQYF.

This rearrangement joins TRBV30 to TRBJ2-7; 8 bases are a match to TRBD1. The CDR3 has 19 residues. V lost 3 bases and J lost 5; bases outside the gene matches: 24. Germline values: CDR1 GTSNPN, CDR2 SVGIG (reference sequence). CDR3 amino acids: CAWRASGWDRPTTRNEQYF. CDR3 nucleotide sequence: TGTGCCTGGAGGGCCTCCGGCTGGGACAGGCCCACGACCAGAAACGAGCAGTACTTC.

The V gene is TRBV2, the J gene TRBJ1-6; tentatively, D is TRBD1 (5 bases). V shed 8 bases and J shed 6 bases, with 17 bases lying between them. This CDR3 has 15 residues. Germline-derived CDR1 and CDR2 are SNHLY and FYNNEI. The CDR3 nucleotides read TGTGCCAGCCGACCGATGGGGGGAGGTAATTCACCCCTCCACTTT. Protein: CASRPMGGGNSPLHF.

V usage is TRBV7-2 and J usage is TRBJ2-5; the match to TRBD2 covers 7 bases. The CDR3 runs 15 residues. After removal of 5 bases from V and 0 bases from J, the junction contained 6 bases not matched to a gene. Per germline, CDR1 SGHTA and CDR2 FQGNSA. DNA for the CDR3: TGTGCCAGCAGCCTCCGGGACTACCACCAAGAGACCCAGTACTTC. Translated: CASSLRDYHQETQYF.